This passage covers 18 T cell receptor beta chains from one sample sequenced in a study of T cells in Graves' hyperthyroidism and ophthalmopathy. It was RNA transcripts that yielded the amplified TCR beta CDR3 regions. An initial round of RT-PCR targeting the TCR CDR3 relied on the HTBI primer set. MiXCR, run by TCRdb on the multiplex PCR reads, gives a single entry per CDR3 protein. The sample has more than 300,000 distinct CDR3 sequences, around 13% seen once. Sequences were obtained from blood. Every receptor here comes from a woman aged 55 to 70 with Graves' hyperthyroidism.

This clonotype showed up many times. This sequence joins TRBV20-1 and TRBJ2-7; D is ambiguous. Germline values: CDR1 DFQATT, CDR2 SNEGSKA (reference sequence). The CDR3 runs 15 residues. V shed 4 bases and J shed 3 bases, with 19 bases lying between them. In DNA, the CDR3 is TGCAGTGCTACTTTAGAGAGTTCCCCAAACTACGAGCAGTACTTC. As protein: CSATLESSPNYEQYF.

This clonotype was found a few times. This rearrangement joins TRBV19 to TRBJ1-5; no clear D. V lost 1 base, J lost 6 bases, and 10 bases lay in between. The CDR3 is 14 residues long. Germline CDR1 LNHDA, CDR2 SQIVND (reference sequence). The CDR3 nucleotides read TGTGCCAGTAGTATAGTGGGGTCCTTTCAGCCCCAGCATTTT. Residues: CASSIVGSFQPQHF.

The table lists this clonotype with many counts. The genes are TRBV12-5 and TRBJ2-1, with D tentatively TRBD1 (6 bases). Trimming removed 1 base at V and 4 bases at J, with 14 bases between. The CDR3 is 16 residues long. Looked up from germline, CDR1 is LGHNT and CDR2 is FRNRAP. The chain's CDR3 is CASGLEQGPFYNEQFF. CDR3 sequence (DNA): TGTGCTAGTGGTTTGGAACAGGGTCCTTTTTACAATGAGCAGTTCTTC.

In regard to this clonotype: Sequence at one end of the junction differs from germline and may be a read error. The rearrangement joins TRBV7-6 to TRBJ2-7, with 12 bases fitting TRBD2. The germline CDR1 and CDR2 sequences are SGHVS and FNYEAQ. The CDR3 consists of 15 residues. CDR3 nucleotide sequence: TGTGCCAGCAGCGCCACTAGCGGGAGGACCTACGAGCGGTACTTC. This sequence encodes CASSATSGRTYERYF.

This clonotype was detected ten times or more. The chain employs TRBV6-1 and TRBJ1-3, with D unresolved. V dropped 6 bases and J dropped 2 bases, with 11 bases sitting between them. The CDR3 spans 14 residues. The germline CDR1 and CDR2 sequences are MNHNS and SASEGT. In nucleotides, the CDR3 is TGTGCCAGCAGAGCGACCGGGCCTGGAAACACCATATATTTT. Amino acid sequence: CASRATGPGNTIYF.

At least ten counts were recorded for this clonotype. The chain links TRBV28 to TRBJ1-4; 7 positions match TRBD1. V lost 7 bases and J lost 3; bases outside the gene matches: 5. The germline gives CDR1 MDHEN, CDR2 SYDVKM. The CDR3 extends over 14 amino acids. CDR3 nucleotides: TGTGCCAGCACAGAAGGGGGCTCTAATGAAAAACTGTTTTTT. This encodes CASTEGGSNEKLFF.

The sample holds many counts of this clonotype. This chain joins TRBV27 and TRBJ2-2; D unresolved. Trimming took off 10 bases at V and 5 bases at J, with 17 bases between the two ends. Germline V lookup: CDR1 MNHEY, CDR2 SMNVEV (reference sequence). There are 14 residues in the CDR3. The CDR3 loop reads CATPKETRTGELFF. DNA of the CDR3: TGTGCCACCCCCAAGGAAACCAGAACCGGGGAGCTGTTTTTT.

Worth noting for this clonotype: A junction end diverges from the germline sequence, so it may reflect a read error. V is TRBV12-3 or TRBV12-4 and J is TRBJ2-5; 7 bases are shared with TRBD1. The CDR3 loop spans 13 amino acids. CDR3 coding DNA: TGTGCCAGCAGTGGGACAGATGGAGAGGCCCAGTACTTC. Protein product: CASSGTDGEAQYF.

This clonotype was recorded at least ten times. CDR3 residues: CASSYPRGGEHTEAFF. As DNA, the CDR3 is TGTGCCAGCAGTTACCCTCGGGGTGGGGAGCACACTGAAGCTTTCTTT. V and J are TRBV6-5 and TRBJ1-1, with no clear D. Germline CDR1 and CDR2: MNHEY and SVGAGI. V was pared by 2 bases and J by 3 bases, with 16 bases between. This CDR3 has 16 amino acids.

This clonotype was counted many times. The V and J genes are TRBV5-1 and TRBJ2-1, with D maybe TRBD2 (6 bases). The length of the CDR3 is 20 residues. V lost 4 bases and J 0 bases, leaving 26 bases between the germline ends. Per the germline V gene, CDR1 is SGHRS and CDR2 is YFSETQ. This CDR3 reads CASSRFEFSGVGGSYNEQFF. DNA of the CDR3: TGCGCCAGCAGCCGATTCGAGTTCTCCGGGGTGGGAGGCTCCTACAATGAGCAGTTCTTC. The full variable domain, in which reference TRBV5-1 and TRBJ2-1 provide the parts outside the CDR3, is KAGVTQTPRYLIKTRGQQVTLSCSPISGHRSVSWYQQTPGQGLQFLFEYFSETQRNKGNFPGRFSGRQFSNSRSEMNVSTLELGDSALYLCASSRFEFSGVGGSYNEQFFGPGTRLTVL.

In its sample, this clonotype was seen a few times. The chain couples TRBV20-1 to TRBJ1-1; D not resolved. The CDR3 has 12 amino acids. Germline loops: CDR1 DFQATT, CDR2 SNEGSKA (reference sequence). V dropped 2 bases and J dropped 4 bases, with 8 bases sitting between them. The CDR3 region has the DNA TGCAGTGCTAGACAGGTGACCACTGAAGCTTTCTTT. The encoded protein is CSARQVTTEAFF.

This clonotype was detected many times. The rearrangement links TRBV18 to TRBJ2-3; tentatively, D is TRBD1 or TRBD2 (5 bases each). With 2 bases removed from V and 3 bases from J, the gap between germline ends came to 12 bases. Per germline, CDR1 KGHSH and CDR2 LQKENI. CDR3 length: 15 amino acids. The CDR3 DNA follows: TGTGCCAGCTCACCAAGGGACCCCCCGACAGATACGCAGTATTTT. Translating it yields CASSPRDPPTDTQYF.

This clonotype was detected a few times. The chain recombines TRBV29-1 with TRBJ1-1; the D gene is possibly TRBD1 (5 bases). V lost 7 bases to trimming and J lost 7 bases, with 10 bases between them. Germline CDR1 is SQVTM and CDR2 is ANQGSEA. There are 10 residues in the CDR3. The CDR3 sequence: CSDDRDEAFF. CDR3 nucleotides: TGCAGCGACGACAGAGATGAAGCTTTCTTT.

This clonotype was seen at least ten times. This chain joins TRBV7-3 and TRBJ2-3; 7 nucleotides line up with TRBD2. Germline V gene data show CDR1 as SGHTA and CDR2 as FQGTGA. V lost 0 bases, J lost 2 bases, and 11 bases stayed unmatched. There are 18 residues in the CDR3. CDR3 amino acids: CASSLTVWREYDTDTQYF. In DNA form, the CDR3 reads TGTGCCAGCAGCTTAACCGTATGGCGGGAGTATGACACAGATACGCAGTATTTT.

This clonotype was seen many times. In nucleotides, the CDR3 is TGTGCCAGCAGCCCAACAGCGGCAGCGTTCTCCTACGAGCAGTACTTC. Encoded protein: CASSPTAAAFSYEQYF. The chain couples TRBV5-6 to TRBJ2-7; weak D call: TRBD2 (5 bases). The CDR3 is 16 residues long. Trimming pared 4 bases from V and 0 bases from J, leaving 17 bases between. CDR1 is SGHDT and CDR2 is YYEEEE in the germline V gene.

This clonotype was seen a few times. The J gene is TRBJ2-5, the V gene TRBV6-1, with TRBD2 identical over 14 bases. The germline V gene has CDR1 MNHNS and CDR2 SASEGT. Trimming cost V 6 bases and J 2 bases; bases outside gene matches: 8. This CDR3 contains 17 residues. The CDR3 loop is CASSSPRLAGGQETQYF. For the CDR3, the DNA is TGTGCCAGCAGCTCACCCCGACTAGCGGGAGGGCAAGAGACCCAGTACTTC.

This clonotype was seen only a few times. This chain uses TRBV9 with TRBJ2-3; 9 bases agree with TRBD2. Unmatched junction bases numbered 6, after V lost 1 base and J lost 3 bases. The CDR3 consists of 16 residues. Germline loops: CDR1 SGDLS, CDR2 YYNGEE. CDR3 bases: TGTGCCAGCAGCGTATCGGCAGCGGGAGGAACAGATACGCAGTATTTT. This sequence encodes CASSVSAAGGTDTQYF.

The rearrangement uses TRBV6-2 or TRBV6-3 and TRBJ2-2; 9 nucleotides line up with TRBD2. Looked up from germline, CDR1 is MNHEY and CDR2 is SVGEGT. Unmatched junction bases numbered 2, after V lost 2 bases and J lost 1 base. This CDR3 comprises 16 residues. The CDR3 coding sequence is TGTGCCAGCAGTTACCCTAGCGGGGTGAACACCGGGGAGCTGTTTTTT. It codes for CASSYPSGVNTGELFF.